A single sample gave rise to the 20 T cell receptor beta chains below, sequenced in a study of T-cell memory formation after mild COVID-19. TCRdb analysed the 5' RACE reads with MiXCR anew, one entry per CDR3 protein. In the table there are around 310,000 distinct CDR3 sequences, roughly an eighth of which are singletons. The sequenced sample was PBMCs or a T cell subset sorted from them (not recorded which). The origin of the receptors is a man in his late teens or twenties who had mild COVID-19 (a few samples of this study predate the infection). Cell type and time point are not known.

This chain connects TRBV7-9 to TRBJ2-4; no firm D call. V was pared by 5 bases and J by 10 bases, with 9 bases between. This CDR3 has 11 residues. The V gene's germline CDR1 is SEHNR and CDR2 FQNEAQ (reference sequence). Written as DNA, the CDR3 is TGTGCCAGCAGCCCCGCCACGATTCAGTACTTC. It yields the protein CASSPATIQYF.

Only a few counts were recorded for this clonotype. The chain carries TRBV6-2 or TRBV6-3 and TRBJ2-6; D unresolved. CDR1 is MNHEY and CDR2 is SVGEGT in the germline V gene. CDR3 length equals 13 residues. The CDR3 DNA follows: TGTGCAGCCGCCAACTCTGGGGCCAACGTCCTGACTTTC. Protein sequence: CAAANSGANVLTF.

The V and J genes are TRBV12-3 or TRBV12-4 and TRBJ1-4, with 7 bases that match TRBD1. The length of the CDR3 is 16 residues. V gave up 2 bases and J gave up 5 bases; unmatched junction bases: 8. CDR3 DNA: TGTGCCAGCAGTTTAAGCTCAGGGGGAGGGAATGAAAAACTGTTTTTT. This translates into CASSLSSGGGNEKLFF.

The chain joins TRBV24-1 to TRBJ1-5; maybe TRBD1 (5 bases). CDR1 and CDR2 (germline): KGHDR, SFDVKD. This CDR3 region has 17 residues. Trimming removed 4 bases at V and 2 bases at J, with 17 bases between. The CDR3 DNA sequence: TGTGCCACCAGTGACCCTCCCCCAGGGATACGCAATCAGCCCCAGCATTTT. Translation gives CATSDPPPGIRNQPQHF.

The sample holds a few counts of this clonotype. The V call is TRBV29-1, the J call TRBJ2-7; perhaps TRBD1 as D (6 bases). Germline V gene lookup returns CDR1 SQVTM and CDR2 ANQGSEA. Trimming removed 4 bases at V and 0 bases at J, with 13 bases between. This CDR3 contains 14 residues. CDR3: CSVVQQDSSYEQYF. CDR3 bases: TGCAGCGTTGTCCAACAGGACAGCTCCTACGAGCAGTACTTC.

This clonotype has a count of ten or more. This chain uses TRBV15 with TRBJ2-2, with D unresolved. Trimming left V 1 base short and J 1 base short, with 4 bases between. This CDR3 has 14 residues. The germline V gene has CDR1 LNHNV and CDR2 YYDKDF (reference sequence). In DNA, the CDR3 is TGTGCCACCAGCAGAGGACGGAACACCGGGGAGCTGTTTTTT. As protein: CATSRGRNTGELFF. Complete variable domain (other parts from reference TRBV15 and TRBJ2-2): DAMVIQNPRYQVTQFGKPVTLSCSQTLNHNVMYWYQQKSSQAPKLLFHYYDKDFNNEADTPDNFQSRRPNTSFCFLDIRSPGLGDTAMYLCATSRGRNTGELFFGEGSRLTVL.

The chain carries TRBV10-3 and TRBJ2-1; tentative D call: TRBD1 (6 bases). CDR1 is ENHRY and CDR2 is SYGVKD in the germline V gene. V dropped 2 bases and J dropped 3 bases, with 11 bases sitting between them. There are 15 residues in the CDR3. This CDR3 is CAISEPTGSYNEQFF. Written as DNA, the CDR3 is TGTGCCATCAGTGAGCCCACAGGGAGCTACAATGAGCAGTTCTTC.

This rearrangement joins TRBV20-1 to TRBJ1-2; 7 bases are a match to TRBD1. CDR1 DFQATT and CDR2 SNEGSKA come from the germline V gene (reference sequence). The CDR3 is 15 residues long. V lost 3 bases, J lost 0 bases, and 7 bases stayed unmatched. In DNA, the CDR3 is TGCAGTGCTAGTACGGTTACAGGGGCTAACTATGGCTACACCTTC. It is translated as CSASTVTGANYGYTF.

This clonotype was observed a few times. In DNA form, the CDR3 reads TGTGCCAGCAGTCCCCTTGGGACAAGCTATGGCTACACCTTC. It codes for CASSPLGTSYGYTF. The chain employs TRBV2 and TRBJ1-2, with D perhaps matching TRBD1 (6 bases). CDR1 is SNHLY and CDR2 is FYNNEI in the germline V gene. The CDR3 consists of 14 residues. V lost 5 bases and J 4 bases, leaving 14 bases between the germline ends. Combining the CDR3 with reference TRBV2 and TRBJ1-2 gives the whole variable domain EPEVTQTPSHQVTQMGQEVILRCVPISNHLYFYWYRQILGQKVEFLVSFYNNEISEKSEIFDDQFSVERPDGSNFTLKIRSTKLEDSAMYFCASSPLGTSYGYTFGSGTRLTVV.

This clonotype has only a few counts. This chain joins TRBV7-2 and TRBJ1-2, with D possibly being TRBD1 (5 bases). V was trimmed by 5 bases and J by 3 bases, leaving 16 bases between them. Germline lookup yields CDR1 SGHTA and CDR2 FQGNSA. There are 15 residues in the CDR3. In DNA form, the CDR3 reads TGTGCCAGCAGCCTGGGGCCTCCGGCTCACTATGGCTACACCTTC. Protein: CASSLGPPAHYGYTF.

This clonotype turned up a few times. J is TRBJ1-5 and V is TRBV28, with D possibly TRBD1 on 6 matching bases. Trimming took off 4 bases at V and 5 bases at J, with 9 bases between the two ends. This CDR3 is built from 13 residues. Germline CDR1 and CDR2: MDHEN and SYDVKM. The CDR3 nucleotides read TGTGCCAGCAGTTGGGGGCAGCATCAGCCCCAGCATTTT. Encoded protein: CASSWGQHQPQHF. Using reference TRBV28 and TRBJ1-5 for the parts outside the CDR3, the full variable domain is DVKVTQSSRYLVKRTGEKVFLECVQDMDHENMFWYRQDPGLGLRLIYFSYDVKMKEKGDIPEGYSVSREKKERFSLILESASTNQTSMYLCASSWGQHQPQHFGDGTRLSIL.

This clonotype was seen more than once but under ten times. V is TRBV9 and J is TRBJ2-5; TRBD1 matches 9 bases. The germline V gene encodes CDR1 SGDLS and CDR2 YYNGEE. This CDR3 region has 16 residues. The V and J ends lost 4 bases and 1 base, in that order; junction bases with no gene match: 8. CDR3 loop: CASSPWGQGPQETQYF. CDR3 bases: TGTGCCAGCAGCCCCTGGGGACAGGGCCCCCAAGAGACCCAGTACTTC.

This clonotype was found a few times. CDR3 nucleotide sequence: TGTGCCACCACGCTACTAGCGGCCACAGATACGCAGTATTTT. It translates to CATTLLAATDTQYF. This chain uses TRBV7-8 with TRBJ2-3; 8 bases match TRBD2. The junction had 8 bases not matched to a gene; V was cut back by 10 bases and J by 2 bases. The CDR3 has 14 residues. The germline gives CDR1 SGHVS, CDR2 FQNEAQ. Variable domain in full (rest from reference TRBV7-8 and TRBJ2-3): GAGVSQSPRYKVAKRGQDVALRCDPISGHVSLFWYQQALGQGPEFLTYFQNEAQLDKSGLPSDRFFAERPEGSVSTLKIQRTQQEDSAVYLCATTLLAATDTQYFGPGTRLTVL.

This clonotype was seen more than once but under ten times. CDR3 in amino acids: CSVDVGGVRYGYTF. The CDR3 DNA is TGCAGCGTTGACGTAGGGGGCGTACGGTATGGCTACACCTTC. The V gene is TRBV29-1, the J gene TRBJ1-2, with 7 nucleotides matching TRBD1. V was clipped by 3 bases and J by 5 bases; unmatched bases: 9. CDR1 is SQVTM and CDR2 is ANQGSEA in the germline V gene. The CDR3 totals 14 residues.

The CDR3 nucleotides read TGCGCCAGCAGCTTGGATCATCCGGGGTACGAGCAGTACTTC. It specifies CASSLDHPGYEQYF. The chain is built from TRBV5-1 and TRBJ2-7, with D possibly being TRBD2 (5 bases). Trimming left V 0 bases short and J 4 bases short, with 11 bases between. In germline, CDR1 is SGHRS, CDR2 YFSETQ. The CDR3 is 14 amino acids.

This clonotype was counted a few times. CDR3 region: CASSPTDRVGDTQYF. The CDR3 DNA follows: TGTGCCAGCAGTCCTACCGACAGGGTAGGAGATACGCAGTATTTT. The J gene is TRBJ2-3, the V gene TRBV28, with 7 bases that match TRBD1. Germline V CDR1 and CDR2: MDHEN, SYDVKM. The length of the CDR3 is 15 residues. Trimming removed 5 bases from V and 5 bases from J; junction bases left unmatched: 10.

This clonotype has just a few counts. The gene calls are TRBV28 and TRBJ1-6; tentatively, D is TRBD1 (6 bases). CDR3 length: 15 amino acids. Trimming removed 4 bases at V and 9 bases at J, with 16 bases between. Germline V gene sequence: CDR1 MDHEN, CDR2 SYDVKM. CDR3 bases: TGTGCCAGCAGTTCGAACACAGGGCGCGGTTCACCCCTCCACTTT. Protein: CASSSNTGRGSPLHF. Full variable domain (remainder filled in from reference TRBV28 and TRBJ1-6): DVKVTQSSRYLVKRTGEKVFLECVQDMDHENMFWYRQDPGLGLRLIYFSYDVKMKEKGDIPEGYSVSREKKERFSLILESASTNQTSMYLCASSSNTGRGSPLHFGNGTRLTVT.

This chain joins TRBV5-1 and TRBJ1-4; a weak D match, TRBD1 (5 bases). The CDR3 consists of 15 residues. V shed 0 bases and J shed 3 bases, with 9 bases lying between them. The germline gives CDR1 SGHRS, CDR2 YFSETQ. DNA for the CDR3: TGCGCCAGCAGCTTGGGAAGGGGCCCTAATGAAAAACTGTTTTTT. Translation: CASSLGRGPNEKLFF.

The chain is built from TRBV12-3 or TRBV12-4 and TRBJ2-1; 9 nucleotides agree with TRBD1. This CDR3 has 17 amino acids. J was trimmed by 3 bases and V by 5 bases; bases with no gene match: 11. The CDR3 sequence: CASSPGQGAMDYNEQFF. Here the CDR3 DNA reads TGTGCCAGCAGTCCGGGACAGGGAGCTATGGACTACAATGAGCAGTTCTTC.

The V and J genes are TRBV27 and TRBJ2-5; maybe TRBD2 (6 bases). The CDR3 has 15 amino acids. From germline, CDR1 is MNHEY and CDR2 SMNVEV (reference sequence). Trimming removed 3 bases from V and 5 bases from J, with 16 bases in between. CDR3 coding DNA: TGTGCCAGCAGTTTCCAGGGAACCCTAGCGGAGACCCAGTACTTC. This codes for CASSFQGTLAETQYF.